The T cell receptor (beta chain) described here comes from a study of cytomegalovirus exposure and HLA in healthy donors. Whole-study findings and limits: Some TCR beta chains (164 of them) were listed as cytomegalovirus-associated.

This PCR relied on a set of 60 Vbeta primers and 13 Jbeta primers. In the original workflow: An analysis performed later counted 60 million to 90 million unique TCR beta chains (approximately 11 million of them shared). The protocol was immunoSEQ multiplex PCR, while the TCRdb copy is restricted to in-frame clones and leaves out a portion. For V, J and clone size, that table is used; D and trimming come from the DNA. The table lists 200,000 or so clones, roughly 84% of them singletons, with 0.26% in the top ten. Germline lookup yields CDR1 GTSNPN and CDR2 SVGIG (reference sequence). V shed 3 bases and J 9 bases; nucleotides not matched to a gene: 15. This CDR3 has 15 amino acids. In the case of this clone: Its antigen remains unknown.

The sequencing input was PBMCs. The chain is built from TRBV30 and TRBJ2-5; TRBD2 agrees at 8 bases. This clonotype was sampled from a boy aged 10-17 years in good health and CMV-seronegative. DNA for the CDR3: TGTGCCTGGAGGCGGGGGGCCACTCGGAGCGAGGCCCAGTACTTC. Amino acid sequence: CAWRRGATRSEAQYF.